Each of the 25 T cell receptor beta chains below was sequenced from the same sample in a study of post-analysis software for immune sequencing data. These TCRs' antigens remain unknown. Findings and limits, study-wide: Five or six TRBV segments, TRBV5-6, TRBV5-1 and TRBV20-1 among them, were found more frequent in patients than controls.

Sequencing libraries made from TCR beta cDNA carried unique molecular identifiers. TCRdb processed the PCR reads anew with MiXCR; each CDR3 protein has one entry. The table has roughly 800,000 distinct CDR3 sequences, roughly half seen once. What was sequenced was blood. The receptors stem from a girl aged 10 to 17 with multiple sclerosis.

The gene calls are TRBV7-2 and TRBJ2-3; TRBD2 matches 11 bases. Per the germline V gene, CDR1 is SGHTA and CDR2 is FQGNSA. This CDR3 has 15 amino acids. Unmatched junction bases numbered 9, after V lost 6 bases and J lost 7 bases. The CDR3 loop reads CASRQTSGEFYTQYF. CDR3 DNA sequence: TGTGCCAGCAGACAGACTAGCGGGGAATTCTATACGCAGTATTTT.

This clonotype was recorded many times. The CDR3 region is CSVGPPAYGYTF. The CDR3 nucleotides read TGCAGCGTTGGCCCCCCAGCCTATGGCTACACCTTC. The chain has TRBV29-1 and TRBJ1-2; no reliable D call. The ends were cut back, 4 bases at V and 4 bases at J, with 10 bases in the middle. The CDR3 extends over 12 amino acids. The germline V gene has CDR1 SQVTM and CDR2 ANQGSEA.

This clonotype has more than one count but fewer than ten. The rearrangement joins TRBV7-2 to TRBJ2-5, with D perhaps given as TRBD1 or TRBD2 (5 bases each). This CDR3 region has 16 residues. V gave up 5 bases and J gave up 2 bases, with 18 bases separating them. Germline V lookup: CDR1 SGHTA, CDR2 FQGNSA. The CDR3 protein is CTSSNRGFRSQETQYF. The CDR3 DNA sequence: TGTACCAGCAGCAACCGGGGCTTCCGGTCTCAAGAGACCCAGTACTTC.

This chain links TRBV9 with TRBJ2-7; 8 bases align to TRBD1. The V and J ends lost 4 bases and 2 bases, in that order; junction bases with no gene match: 8. The length of the CDR3 is 15 residues. Looked up from germline, CDR1 is SGDLS and CDR2 is YYNGEE. CDR3 loop: CASSPKTGVTYEQYF. The CDR3 DNA reads TGTGCCAGCAGCCCCAAGACAGGGGTAACCTACGAGCAGTACTTC.

J is TRBJ1-2 and V is TRBV6-5; D not resolved. Deletions cut 0 bases from V and 1 base from J, with 6 bases between. The CDR3 has 14 amino acids. From germline, CDR1 is MNHEY and CDR2 SVGAGI. CDR3 sequence (DNA): TGTGCCAGCAGTTACTCCCCCGTTAACTATGGCTACACCTTC. It translates to CASSYSPVNYGYTF.

The chain has TRBV4-1 and TRBJ2-5; D not certain. The J call may be incorrect, as the DNA end agrees better with TRBJ2-7. This CDR3 is built from 16 residues. The V gene's germline CDR1 is MGHRA and CDR2 YSYEKL. CDR3 DNA: TGCGCCAGCAGCCATGGTGGTAGTGGAGCGATCTACGAGCAGTACTTC. The encoded protein is CASSHGGSGAIYEQYF.

This clonotype has only a few counts. The V call is TRBV4-1, the J call TRBJ1-6; maybe TRBD1 (6 bases). V gave up 0 bases and J gave up 11 bases, with 14 bases separating them. The germline gives CDR1 MGHRA, CDR2 YSYEKL. The CDR3 length is 15 residues. For the CDR3, the DNA is TGCGCCAGCAGCCAAGACGGGGGGGCGCAGACACCCCTCCACTTT. Translating it yields CASSQDGGAQTPLHF.

This chain connects TRBV7-2 to TRBJ2-1; D is unresolved. The CDR3 sequence is 14 residues long. Germline V gene lookup returns CDR1 SGHTA and CDR2 FQGNSA. V lost 5 bases to trimming and J lost 0 bases, with 8 bases between them. DNA for the CDR3: TGTGCCAGCAGCCGGGTTAGCTCCTACAATGAGCAGTTCTTC. Its translation: CASSRVSSYNEQFF.

This chain links TRBV29-1 with TRBJ2-5; TRBD2 matches 7 bases. Germline V lookup: CDR1 SQVTM, CDR2 ANQGSEA. This CDR3 is built from 14 residues. The J segment lost 5 bases and the V segment lost 6 bases, leaving 12 bases of the junction unmatched. The CDR3 reads CSVAPRLAAETQYF. CDR3 DNA: TGCAGCGTAGCTCCTAGACTAGCCGCGGAGACCCAGTACTTC.

V and J are TRBV7-2 and TRBJ2-7, with a possible D match to TRBD1 (6 bases). V was cut by 1 base and J by 0 bases, with 16 bases left in between. The V gene's germline CDR1 is SGHTA and CDR2 FQGNSA. This CDR3 is 17 amino acids long. In DNA form, the CDR3 reads TGTGCCAGCAGCTTAGTGAGTGCGGACAGAGCCTCCTACGAGCAGTACTTC. It specifies CASSLVSADRASYEQYF.

The V call is TRBV11-2, the J call TRBJ1-4; 7 bases align to TRBD1. Germline V lookup: CDR1 SGHAT, CDR2 FQNNGV. The V segment lost 3 bases and the J segment 4 bases; nucleotides outside the gene matches: 14. The CDR3 runs 18 residues. The chain's CDR3 is CASSFVRGQFSSNEKLFF. CDR3 bases: TGTGCCAGCAGCTTTGTTAGGGGGCAGTTCAGTAGTAATGAAAAACTGTTTTTT.

The chain is built from TRBV7-2 and TRBJ2-5; 8 nucleotides agree with TRBD2. The J call is in doubt because the DNA end fits TRBJ2-7 better. CDR1 and CDR2 (germline): SGHTA, FQGNSA. The CDR3 spans 14 residues. The DNA for the CDR3 is TGTGCCAGCAGCTTAACTAGCGGACCCTACGAGCAGTACTTC. It codes for CASSLTSGPYEQYF.

V gene TRBV5-1 combines with J gene TRBJ1-1; tentatively, D is TRBD1 (6 bases). Trimming removed 2 bases at V and 4 bases at J, with 15 bases between. In germline, CDR1 is SGHRS, CDR2 YFSETQ. CDR3 size: 15 residues. CDR3 loop: CASSLTGRLGTEAFF. The CDR3 nucleotides are TGCGCCAGCAGCTTAACAGGGAGGTTAGGCACTGAAGCTTTCTTT.

The chain recombines TRBV4-1 with TRBJ2-7; a possible D gene is TRBD2 (6 bases). V gave up 3 bases and J gave up 7 bases, with 22 bases separating them. The CDR3 sequence is 16 residues long. Germline V gene data show CDR1 as MGHRA and CDR2 as YSYEKL. CDR3 coding DNA: TGCGCCAGCAGCCATGGTGGGAGGAATGCCTACAATGAGCAGTACTTC. This gives the protein CASSHGGRNAYNEQYF.

The V gene is TRBV29-1, the J gene TRBJ2-3; 7 nucleotides agree with TRBD1. Trimming cost V 6 bases and J 2 bases; bases outside gene matches: 5. The CDR3 is 13 amino acids. The germline V gene encodes CDR1 SQVTM and CDR2 ANQGSEA. The CDR3 sequence: CSVGGQYTDTQYF. For the CDR3, the DNA is TGCAGCGTAGGGGGACAGTACACAGATACGCAGTATTTT.

In this sample, this clonotype turned up many times. This chain uses TRBV29-1 with TRBJ2-3; D is unresolved. Looked up from germline, CDR1 is SQVTM and CDR2 is ANQGSEA. Trimming pared 8 bases from V and 0 bases from J, leaving 12 bases between. This CDR3 spans 13 amino acids. The CDR3 sequence is CSFDGASTDTQYF. The CDR3 coding sequence is TGCAGCTTCGACGGAGCTAGCACAGATACGCAGTATTTT.

The V and J genes are TRBV12-5 and TRBJ1-2; no firm D call. CDR3 length: 15 residues. V lost 1 base to trimming and J lost 4 bases, with 13 bases between them. CDR1 and CDR2 from the germline V gene are LGHNT and FRNRAP. The CDR3 here is CASGLAGRPTYGYTF. The CDR3 DNA follows: TGTGCTAGTGGTTTGGCCGGCAGGCCGACCTATGGCTACACCTTC.

This chain joins TRBV18 and TRBJ2-7; 15 bases are a match to TRBD2. The DNA matches TRBJ2-5 better at its end, which makes the J call doubtful. Germline CDR1 reads KGHSH; CDR2 reads LQKENI. The CDR3 has 17 residues. The CDR3 protein is CASSPGLAGGPSETQYF. The CDR3 DNA reads as TGTGCCAGCTCACCAGGACTAGCGGGAGGGCCAAGTGAGACCCAGTACTTC.

The rearrangement links TRBV29-1 to TRBJ2-1, with 9 bases aligning to TRBD1. The germline CDR1 and CDR2 sequences are SQVTM and ANQGSEA. This CDR3 has 14 amino acids. The junction had 8 bases not matched to a gene; V was cut back by 4 bases and J by 7 bases. This chain's CDR3 is CSVGRDRAENEQFF. CDR3 coding DNA: TGCAGCGTTGGGAGGGACAGGGCTGAGAATGAGCAGTTCTTC.

The chain links TRBV5-1 to TRBJ1-1, with unresolved D. The CDR3 loop spans 15 amino acids. Germline V gene data show CDR1 as SGHRS and CDR2 as YFSETQ. Trimming removed 4 bases from V and 2 bases from J, with 15 bases in between. The CDR3 sequence: CASSREGRANTEAFF. CDR3 DNA sequence: TGCGCCAGCAGCCGGGAGGGCAGAGCTAACACTGAAGCTTTCTTT.

The rearrangement uses TRBV20-1 and TRBJ2-7; maybe TRBD1 (6 bases). The CDR3 is 13 amino acids. Germline V gene lookup returns CDR1 DFQATT and CDR2 SNEGSKA (reference sequence). Trimming shortened V by 3 bases and J by 2 bases, and 11 bases separated the two germline ends. CDR3 residues: CSARAGEPYEQYF. DNA for the CDR3: TGCAGTGCTAGGGCAGGGGAACCCTACGAGCAGTACTTC.

The genes are TRBV2 and TRBJ2-3; 7 bases agree with TRBD1. CDR1 SNHLY and CDR2 FYNNEI come from the germline V gene. The CDR3 is 18 amino acids. Trimming removed 3 bases from V and 1 base from J; junction bases left unmatched: 13. The CDR3 region is CASSERRSDRSRTDTQYF. In DNA, the CDR3 is TGTGCCAGCAGTGAGCGGCGATCGGACAGGAGTCGCACAGATACGCAGTATTTT.

The chain carries TRBV2 and TRBJ2-7; the D gene is possibly TRBD1 (5 bases). This CDR3 has 16 amino acids. V was shortened by 0 bases and J by 2 bases, with 14 bases between the two germline ends. From germline, CDR1 is SNHLY and CDR2 FYNNEI. The CDR3 sequence: CASSEAVGQPAYEQYF. The CDR3 DNA sequence: TGTGCCAGCAGTGAAGCCGTGGGGCAGCCCGCCTACGAGCAGTACTTC.

The chain links TRBV13 to TRBJ2-4, with 13 positions matching TRBD2. CDR1 is PRHDT and CDR2 is FYEKMQ in the germline V gene (reference sequence). Unmatched junction bases numbered 7, after V lost 5 bases and J lost 0 bases. The CDR3 has 18 amino acids. In nucleotides, the CDR3 is TGTGCCAGCAGCCAGGGACTAGCGGGGCCTCTAGCCAAAAACATTCAGTACTTC. This gives the protein CASSQGLAGPLAKNIQYF.

The chain is built from TRBV7-9 and TRBJ2-5; D unclear. V lost 4 bases and J 11 bases, leaving 17 bases between the germline ends. The CDR3 consists of 13 residues. Per germline, CDR1 SEHNR and CDR2 FQNEAQ (reference sequence). The CDR3 coding sequence is TGTGCCAGCAGCTCCGCCCCCCTCAGTGAGCAGTACTTC. It encodes CASSSAPLSEQYF. Together with reference TRBV7-9 and TRBJ2-5, the CDR3 gives the full variable domain: DTGVSQNPRHKITKRGQNVTFRCDPISEHNRLYWYRQTLGQGPEFLTYFQNEAQLEKSRLLSDRFSAERPKGSFSTLEIQRTEQGDSAMYLCASSSAPLSEQYFGPGTRLLVL.